What follows are 32 T cell receptor beta chains derived from one specimen sequenced in a study of beta chain features in type 1 diabetes. TCRB transcripts that were expressed got sequenced, as all of the isolated RNA had been reverse transcribed. Sequencing was performed with immunoSEQ multiplex PCR; in TCRdb, only in-frame clones are kept and a portion is missing. The sample holds around 340,000 clones, less than 20% seen once. Source material: naive CD4+ T cells from blood. Receptors were obtained from a woman aged 18 to 35 in good health.

Only a few counts were recorded for this clone. The chain carries TRBV10-2 and TRBJ2-3; D unresolved. The ends were cut back, 6 bases at V and 2 bases at J, with 6 bases in the middle. Germline CDR1 WSHSY, CDR2 SAAADI. CDR3 length: 12 residues. The CDR3 here is CASSPNTDTQYF. The CDR3 DNA reads TGCGCCAGCAGCCCCAACACAGATACGCAGTATTTT.

This rearrangement joins TRBV5-1 to TRBJ2-2; D uncertain. The CDR3 sequence is 16 residues long. The V gene's germline CDR1 is SGHRS and CDR2 YFSETQ. The V and J ends lost 0 bases and 3 bases respectively, with 12 bases between them. The CDR3 loop reads CASSLAPRQDTGELFF. The CDR3 nucleotides are TGCGCCAGCAGCTTGGCTCCTCGGCAGGACACCGGGGAGCTGTTTTTT.

The gene calls are TRBV7-2 and TRBJ1-2; D ambiguous. This CDR3 contains 15 residues. The V end was cut by 2 bases, the J end by 0 bases, with 10 bases between. Germline CDR1 SGHTA, CDR2 FQGNSA. Written as DNA, the CDR3 is TGTGCCAGCAGCTTAAGAGTGGGCCCTAACTATGGCTACACCTTC. Its protein product is CASSLRVGPNYGYTF.

This chain uses TRBV5-1 with TRBJ2-7, with 7 bases identical to TRBD1. CDR1 is SGHRS and CDR2 is YFSETQ in the germline V gene. The CDR3 has 15 residues. V trimming: 4 bases; J trimming: 2 bases; junction bases outside the gene matches: 9. CDR3 sequence (DNA): TGCGCCAGCAGCCAATACGGGACAGAGACCTACGAGCAGTACTTC. Translating gives CASSQYGTETYEQYF.

This chain links TRBV7-9 with TRBJ2-7, with 8 bases that match TRBD2. The junction had 6 bases not matched to a gene; V was cut back by 3 bases and J by 5 bases. This CDR3 is built from 14 residues. Germline CDR1 SEHNR, CDR2 FQNEAQ (reference sequence). CDR3 region: CASSFGTRWDEQYF. In DNA, the CDR3 is TGTGCCAGCAGCTTTGGGACTAGATGGGACGAGCAGTACTTC.

This chain uses TRBV30 with TRBJ2-5; 9 bases align to TRBD2. The germline CDR1 and CDR2 sequences are GTSNPN and SVGIG (reference sequence). J gave up 5 bases and V 1 base, and 2 bases lay outside the gene matches. CDR3 length: 13 amino acids. The CDR3 DNA reads TGTGCCTGGAGTGGCGGGGGGGTGGAGACCCAGTACTTC. Its protein is CAWSGGGVETQYF.

There are a few counts of this clone. This chain connects TRBV7-3 to TRBJ1-1; D unclear. The V end lost 1 base, the J end lost 5 bases, and 8 bases lay between the germline ends. Germline CDR1 SGHTA, CDR2 FQGTGA. There are 13 residues in the CDR3. The CDR3 protein is CASSLRRETEAFF. The CDR3 region has the DNA TGTGCCAGCAGCTTAAGGCGGGAGACTGAAGCTTTCTTT.

This clone has more than one count but fewer than ten. The V gene is TRBV10-3, the J gene TRBJ2-5, with 7 nucleotides matching TRBD2. The ends lost 5 bases at V and 1 base at J; junction bases unmatched: 1. Looked up from germline, CDR1 is ENHRY and CDR2 is SYGVKD. This CDR3 is 13 amino acids long. The CDR3 bases are TGTGCCATCAGTTGGACTAGCCAAGAGACCCAGTACTTC. Protein sequence: CAISWTSQETQYF.

DNA of the CDR3: TGCAGCGTAAAAGGGGGGGGTTCGAGAGTCCCTGAAGCTTTCTTT. This translates into CSVKGGGSRVPEAFF. The V gene is TRBV29-1, the J gene TRBJ1-1, with D possibly being TRBD1 (6 bases). The CDR3 is made up of 15 amino acids. With 6 bases removed from V and 6 bases from J, the gap between germline ends came to 23 bases. Germline V lookup: CDR1 SQVTM, CDR2 ANQGSEA. The full variable domain, completed using reference TRBV29-1 and TRBJ1-1, is SAVISQKPSRDICQRGTSLTIQCQVDSQVTMMFWYRQQPGQSLTLIATANQGSEATYESGFVIDKFPISRPNLTFSTLTVSNMSPEDSSIYLCSVKGGGSRVPEAFFGQGTRLTVV.

This chain joins TRBV5-1 and TRBJ1-1, with unresolved D. The CDR3 is 13 residues long. CDR1 is SGHRS and CDR2 is YFSETQ in the germline V gene. Trimming took 5 bases from V and 4 from J, leaving 12 bases between them. The CDR3 is CASRPERSTEAFF. CDR3 nucleotide sequence: TGCGCCAGCAGGCCCGAGAGGAGCACTGAAGCTTTCTTT.

The chain employs TRBV4-2 and TRBJ2-3; 10 bases are shared with TRBD2. This CDR3 region has 16 residues. V lost 1 base and J lost 1; bases outside the gene matches: 2. Germline loops: CDR1 LGHNA, CDR2 YNFKEQ. DNA of the CDR3: TGTGCCAGCAGCCAAGGCGGACTAGCGGGCACAGATACGCAGTATTTT. Encoded protein: CASSQGGLAGTDTQYF.

This clone occurred a few times. This chain uses TRBV9 with TRBJ1-5; D gene unclear. V shed 3 bases and J shed 7 bases, with 8 bases lying between them. Germline CDR1 and CDR2: SGDLS and YYNGEE. CDR3 length: 12 amino acids. The CDR3, as DNA: TGTGCCAGCAGCGCCGGGGAACAGCCCCAGCATTTT. Translated: CASSAGEQPQHF.

The rearrangement joins TRBV5-6 to TRBJ2-7; tentatively, D is TRBD1 (5 bases). The germline CDR1 and CDR2 sequences are SGHDT and YYEEEE. CDR3 size: 11 residues. V was cut by 4 bases and J by 12 bases, with 14 bases left in between. The CDR3 DNA sequence: TGTGCCAGCAGCCAAACTGGCAGGGTGTACTTC. This gives the protein CASSQTGRVYF.

J is TRBJ2-3 and V is TRBV27, with TRBD2 as a possible D gene (6 bases). The CDR3 has 17 amino acids. Germline CDR1 reads MNHEY; CDR2 reads SMNVEV (reference sequence). With 2 bases removed from V and 3 bases from J, the gap between germline ends came to 18 bases. As DNA, the CDR3 is TGTGCCAGCAGTTTAAGGCGGCGCGGGATAGCAACAGATACGCAGTATTTT. The encoded protein is CASSLRRRGIATDTQYF.

This clone was counted only a few times. The chain is built from TRBV9 and TRBJ1-1; D ambiguous. Germline CDR1 is SGDLS and CDR2 is YYNGEE. CDR3 size: 14 residues. V gave up 3 bases and J gave up 0 bases, with 9 bases separating them. The CDR3 sequence is CASSAGSLNTEAFF. The CDR3 DNA reads as TGTGCCAGCAGCGCGGGAAGTCTGAACACTGAAGCTTTCTTT.

The gene calls are TRBV5-1 and TRBJ2-2; 7 nucleotides match TRBD2. There are 15 residues in the CDR3. Losses at the gene ends were 4 bases for V and 1 base for J; bases not matched to a gene: 4. In germline, CDR1 is SGHRS, CDR2 YFSETQ. CDR3 sequence: CASSPGLQNTGELFF. The CDR3 DNA reads TGCGCCAGCAGCCCGGGACTACAGAACACCGGGGAGCTGTTTTTT.

The V call is TRBV29-1, the J call TRBJ2-5; no definite D call. CDR1 is SQVTM, CDR2 ANQGSEA, per germline. With 1 base removed from V and 1 base from J, the gap between germline ends came to 10 bases. The CDR3 covers 14 residues. Here the CDR3 DNA reads TGCAGCGTTGAAGTAGTACAGAGCCAAGAGACCCAGTACTTC. As protein: CSVEVVQSQETQYF. Complete variable domain (other parts from reference TRBV29-1 and TRBJ2-5): SAVISQKPSRDICQRGTSLTIQCQVDSQVTMMFWYRQQPGQSLTLIATANQGSEATYESGFVIDKFPISRPNLTFSTLTVSNMSPEDSSIYLCSVEVVQSQETQYFGPGTRLLVL.

The V and J genes are TRBV29-1 and TRBJ1-3, with D tentatively TRBD1 (6 bases). Trimming took 6 bases from V and 0 from J, leaving 18 bases between them. This CDR3 region has 16 residues. CDR1 is SQVTM, CDR2 ANQGSEA, per germline. This CDR3 reads CSVSGDIWSSGNTIYF. Here the CDR3 DNA reads TGCAGCGTCTCTGGGGACATTTGGAGCTCTGGAAACACCATATATTTT.

The genes are TRBV7-3 and TRBJ2-1; 8 bases map to TRBD1. The CDR3 sequence is 15 residues long. Germline V lookup: CDR1 SGHTA, CDR2 FQGTGA. Trimming at V came to 1 base and at J to 9 bases, leaving 8 bases not matched to a gene. The CDR3 protein is CASSLSPGQGFEQFF. For the CDR3, the DNA is TGTGCCAGCAGCTTAAGCCCCGGACAGGGCTTTGAGCAGTTCTTC.

This chain connects TRBV30 to TRBJ1-1, with D tentatively TRBD1 (6 bases). Germline V lookup: CDR1 GTSNPN, CDR2 SVGIG (reference sequence). This CDR3 comprises 10 residues. Trimming removed 5 bases at V and 11 bases at J, with 12 bases between. The CDR3 loop is CAWGGTGAFF. CDR3 nucleotides: TGTGCCTGGGGGGGCACGGGGGCTTTCTTT.

Here the CDR3 DNA reads TGTGCCAGCAGTGCTCCGGGACTAGCGGGAGTTGGTGAGCAGTACTTC. It specifies CASSAPGLAGVGEQYF. The rearrangement joins TRBV25-1 to TRBJ2-7; TRBD2 matches 14 bases. V gave up 4 bases and J gave up 7 bases; unmatched junction bases: 9. Per the germline V gene, CDR1 is MGHDK and CDR2 is SYGVNS. The CDR3 is 16 amino acids.

This clone has a handful of counts. V usage is TRBV5-1 and J usage is TRBJ2-7; 7 positions agree with TRBD1. Germline trimming cut 1 base from V and 4 bases from J; bases unmatched to any gene: 5. The CDR3 contains 14 residues. The V gene's germline CDR1 is SGHRS and CDR2 YFSETQ. The CDR3 sequence: CASSLYRGGYEQYF. CDR3 nucleotides: TGCGCCAGCAGCTTGTACAGGGGTGGTTACGAGCAGTACTTC.

The chain joins TRBV6-5 to TRBJ2-1, with 11 bases matching TRBD2. The CDR3 sequence is 15 residues long. After removal of 6 bases from V and 7 bases from J, the junction contained 8 bases not matched to a gene. CDR1 and CDR2 from the germline V gene are MNHEY and SVGAGI. The CDR3 here is CASSLGTSGLNEQFF. DNA of the CDR3: TGTGCCAGCAGCCTCGGGACTAGCGGACTTAATGAGCAGTTCTTC.

The V and J genes are TRBV5-4 and TRBJ2-7; TRBD1 aligns across 7 bases. CDR3 length equals 14 residues. Germline loops: CDR1 SGHNT, CDR2 YYREEE (reference sequence). Trimming took 4 bases from V and 4 from J; bases not matched to a gene: 8. CDR3 sequence: CASSKTGLGYEQYF. DNA for the CDR3: TGTGCCAGCAGCAAGACAGGGCTTGGGTACGAGCAGTACTTC.

The J gene is TRBJ2-4, the V gene TRBV12-1; the table's TRBD2 call for D was not verified on the DNA. TRBV12-1 is a pseudogene locus. This CDR3 has 15 amino acids. DNA of the CDR3: TGTGCCAGCAGCTTTATAGTCCTAGCCAAAAACATTCAGTACTTC. This sequence encodes CASSFIVLAKNIQYF.

This clone was observed a single time. Other DNA sequences in this sample translate to the same CDR3. This rearrangement joins TRBV7-2 to TRBJ2-5; D unresolved. Trimming cost V 4 bases and J 5 bases, with 11 bases left between them. This CDR3 is 13 amino acids long. Germline CDR1 reads SGHTA; CDR2 reads FQGNSA. Here the CDR3 reads CASSSRTGETQYF. CDR3 DNA: TGTGCCAGCAGCTCCCGCACCGGGGAGACCCAGTACTTC. The variable domain in full, completed from reference TRBV7-2 and TRBJ2-5, reads GAGVSQSPSNKVTEKGKDVELRCDPISGHTALYWYRQSLGQGLEFLIYFQGNSAPDKSGLPSDRFSAERTGGSVSTLTIQRTQQEDSAVYLCASSSRTGETQYFGPGTRLLVL.

This clone was seen a few times. This chain connects TRBV6-1 to TRBJ2-7; 9 positions agree with TRBD1. V lost 4 bases, J lost 4 bases, and 8 bases stayed unmatched. The germline gives CDR1 MNHNS, CDR2 SASEGT. The CDR3 has 15 residues. For the CDR3, the DNA is TGTGCCAGCAGTGCCCCCAGCGGACAGGGGTACGAGCAGTACTTC. As protein: CASSAPSGQGYEQYF.

The DNA of the CDR3 is TGTGCCTGTCTCGGGCAAGAGACCCAGTACTTC. This encodes CACLGQETQYF. V and J are TRBV30 and TRBJ2-5; D call uncertain. Trimming left V 6 bases short and J 2 bases short, with 7 bases between. The CDR3 contains 11 residues. Germline CDR1 reads GTSNPN; CDR2 reads SVGIG (reference sequence).

The rearrangement joins TRBV4-1 to TRBJ2-2, with TRBD2 matching over 10 bases. V lost 0 bases, J lost 6 bases, and 4 bases stayed unmatched. Looked up from germline, CDR1 is MGHRA and CDR2 is YSYEKL. CDR3 size: 16 residues. CDR3 coding DNA: TGCGCCAGCAGCCAAGACAGCGGGAGGGCCGCCGGGGAGCTGTTTTTT. This translates into CASSQDSGRAAGELFF.

This clone came up a few times. The chain uses TRBV19 and TRBJ1-5; 7 bases fit TRBD1. This CDR3 contains 13 residues. Losses at the gene ends were 10 bases for V and 6 bases for J; bases not matched to a gene: 9. Germline CDR1 reads LNHDA; CDR2 reads SQIVND (reference sequence). CDR3: CATQDRSSQPQHF. For the CDR3, the DNA is TGTGCCACTCAGGACAGGTCCAGTCAGCCCCAGCATTTT.

This clone has just a few counts. Other DNA variants within this sample encode the same CDR3. The chain links TRBV5-1 to TRBJ1-1; D gene ambiguous. The CDR3 is 12 residues long. Germline V lookup: CDR1 SGHRS, CDR2 YFSETQ. V shed 2 bases and J shed 2 bases, with 4 bases lying between them. Written as DNA, the CDR3 is TGCGCCAGCAGCTTTGGCAACACTGAAGCTTTCTTT. It codes for CASSFGNTEAFF.

The sample holds a few counts of this clone. CDR3 sequence (DNA): TGTGCCAGCAGCGCAGGGGACAGGGGGGGGAATGAGCAGTTCTTC. It encodes CASSAGDRGGNEQFF. V gene TRBV11-2 combines with J gene TRBJ2-1; TRBD1 matches 11 bases. The V gene's germline CDR1 is SGHAT and CDR2 FQNNGV. Trimming took 5 bases from V and 7 from J; bases not matched to a gene: 7. CDR3 length: 15 residues.